The clone carrying this T cell receptor beta chain occurred once. In the source study's methods: Estimated nucleated cell counts came from reference gene primer amplification. Profiled with immunoSEQ multiplex PCR; TCRdb holds only in-frame clones, not every one. The D gene and trimming were derived from the DNA, and the V and J assignments and clone size from that table. The sample has about 210,000 clones; around 80% are singletons. The data originate from a study of blood T cell repertoires in COVID-19. In the study overall: Specimens from acute and convalescent COVID-19 originated in the United States, Italy and Spain. PBMCs, B-cell-depleted T cells, or T cells provided the cDNA or gDNA that made up the material.

Participants came from around 25 US areas, aged about 18 to 89 years. This CDR3 comprises 13 residues. V was pared by 10 bases and J by 0 bases, with 13 bases between. This clonotype originated in a man under 40 with acute COVID-19. This chain links TRBV12-3 or TRBV12-4 with TRBJ2-7; D is possibly TRBD1 (6 bases). Input material: PBMCs or T cells enriched from blood (not recorded which). This CDR3 reads CATAGASSYEQYF. DNA of the CDR3: TGTGCCACCGCAGGGGCCAGCTCCTACGAGCAGTACTTC.